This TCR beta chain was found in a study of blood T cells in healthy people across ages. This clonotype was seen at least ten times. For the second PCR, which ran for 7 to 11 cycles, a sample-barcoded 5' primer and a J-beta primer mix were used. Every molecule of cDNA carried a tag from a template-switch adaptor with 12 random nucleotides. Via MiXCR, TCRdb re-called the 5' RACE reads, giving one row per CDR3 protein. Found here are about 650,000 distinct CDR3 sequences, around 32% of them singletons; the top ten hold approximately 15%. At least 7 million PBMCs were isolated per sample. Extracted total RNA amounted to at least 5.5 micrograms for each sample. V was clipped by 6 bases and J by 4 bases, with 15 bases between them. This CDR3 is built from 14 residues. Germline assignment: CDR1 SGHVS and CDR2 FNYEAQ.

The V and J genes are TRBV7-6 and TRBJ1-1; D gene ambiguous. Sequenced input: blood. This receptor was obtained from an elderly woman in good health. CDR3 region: CASRGGGRSTEAFF. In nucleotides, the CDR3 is TGTGCCAGCAGGGGAGGAGGCCGGAGCACTGAAGCTTTCTTT.